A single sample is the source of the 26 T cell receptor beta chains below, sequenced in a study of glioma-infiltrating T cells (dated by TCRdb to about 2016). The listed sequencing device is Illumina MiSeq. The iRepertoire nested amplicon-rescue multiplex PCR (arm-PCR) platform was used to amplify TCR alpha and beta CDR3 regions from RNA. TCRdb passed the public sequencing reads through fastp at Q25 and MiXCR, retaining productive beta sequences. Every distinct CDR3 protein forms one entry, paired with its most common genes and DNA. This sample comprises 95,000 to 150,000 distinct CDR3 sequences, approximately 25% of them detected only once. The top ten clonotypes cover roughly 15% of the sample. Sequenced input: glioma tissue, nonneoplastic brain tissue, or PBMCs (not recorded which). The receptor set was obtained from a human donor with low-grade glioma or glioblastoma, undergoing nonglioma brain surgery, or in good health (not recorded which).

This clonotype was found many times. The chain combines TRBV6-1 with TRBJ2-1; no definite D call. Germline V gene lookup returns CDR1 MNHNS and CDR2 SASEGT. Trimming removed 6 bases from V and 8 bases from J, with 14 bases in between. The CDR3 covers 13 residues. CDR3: CASSSSSGYEQFF. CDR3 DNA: TGTGCCAGCAGCAGCTCGTCGGGCTATGAGCAGTTCTTC.

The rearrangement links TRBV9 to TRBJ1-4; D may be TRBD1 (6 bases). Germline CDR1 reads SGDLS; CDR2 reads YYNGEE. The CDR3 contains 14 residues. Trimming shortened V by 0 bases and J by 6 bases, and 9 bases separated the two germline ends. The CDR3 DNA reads TGTGCCAGCAGCGTAGACCCAGGGGATGAAAAACTGTTTTTT. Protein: CASSVDPGDEKLFF.

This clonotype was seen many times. The CDR3: CASHRTGTYEQYF. For the CDR3, the DNA is TGTGCCAGCCACAGGACAGGAACCTACGAGCAGTACTTC. This rearrangement joins TRBV6-1 to TRBJ2-7, with 7 bases aligning to TRBD1. In germline, CDR1 is MNHNS, CDR2 SASEGT. The CDR3 loop spans 13 amino acids. Trimming at V came to 8 bases and at J to 2 bases, leaving 6 bases not matched to a gene.

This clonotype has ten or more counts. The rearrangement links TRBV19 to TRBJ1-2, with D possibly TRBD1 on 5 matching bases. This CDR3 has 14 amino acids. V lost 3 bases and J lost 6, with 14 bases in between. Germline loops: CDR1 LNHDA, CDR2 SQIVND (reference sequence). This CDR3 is CASSITDSRDGYTF. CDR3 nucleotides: TGTGCCAGTAGTATTACCGACAGTAGGGATGGCTACACCTTC.

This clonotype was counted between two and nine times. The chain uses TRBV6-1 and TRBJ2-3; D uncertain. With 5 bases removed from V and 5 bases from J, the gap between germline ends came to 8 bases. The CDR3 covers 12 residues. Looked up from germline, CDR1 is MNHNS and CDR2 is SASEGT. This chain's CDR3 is CASSTNRDTQYF. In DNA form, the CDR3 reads TGTGCCAGCAGTACTAATCGAGATACGCAGTATTTT.

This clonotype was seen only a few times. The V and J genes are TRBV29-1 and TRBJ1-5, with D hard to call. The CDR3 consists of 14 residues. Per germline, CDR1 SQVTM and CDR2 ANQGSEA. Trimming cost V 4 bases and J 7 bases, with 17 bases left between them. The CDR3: CSVGNGLGDQPQHF. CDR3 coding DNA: TGCAGCGTTGGTAATGGCCTCGGAGACCAGCCCCAGCATTTT. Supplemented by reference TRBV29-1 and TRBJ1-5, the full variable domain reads SAVISQKPSRDICQRGTSLTIQCQVDSQVTMMFWYRQQPGQSLTLIATANQGSEATYESGFVIDKFPISRPNLTFSTLTVSNMSPEDSSIYLCSVGNGLGDQPQHFGDGTRLSIL.

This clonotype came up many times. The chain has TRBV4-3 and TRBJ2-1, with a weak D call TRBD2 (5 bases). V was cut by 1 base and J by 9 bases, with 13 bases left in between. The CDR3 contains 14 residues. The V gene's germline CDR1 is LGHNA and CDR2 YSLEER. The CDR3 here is CASSQVLTSGEQFF. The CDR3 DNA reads TGCGCCAGCAGCCAAGTCCTAACTAGTGGTGAGCAGTTCTTC.

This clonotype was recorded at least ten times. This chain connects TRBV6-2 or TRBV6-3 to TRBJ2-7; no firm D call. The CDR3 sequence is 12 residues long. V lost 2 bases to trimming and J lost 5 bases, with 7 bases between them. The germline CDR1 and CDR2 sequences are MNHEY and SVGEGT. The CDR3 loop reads CASSYGSHEQYF. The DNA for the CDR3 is TGTGCCAGCAGTTACGGATCCCACGAGCAGTACTTC.

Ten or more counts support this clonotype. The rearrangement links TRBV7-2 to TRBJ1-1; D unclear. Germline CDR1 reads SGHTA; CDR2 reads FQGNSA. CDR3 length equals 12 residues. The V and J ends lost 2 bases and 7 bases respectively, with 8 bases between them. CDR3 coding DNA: TGTGCCAGCAGCTTAAGGAGTCGTGAAGCTTTCTTT. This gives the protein CASSLRSREAFF.

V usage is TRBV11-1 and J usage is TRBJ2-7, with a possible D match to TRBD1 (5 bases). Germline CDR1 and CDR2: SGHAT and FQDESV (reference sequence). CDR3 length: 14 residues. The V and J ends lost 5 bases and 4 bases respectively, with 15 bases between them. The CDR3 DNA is TGTGCCAGCAGCCAGTATAGGGGCTCGTACGAGCAGTACTTC. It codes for CASSQYRGSYEQYF. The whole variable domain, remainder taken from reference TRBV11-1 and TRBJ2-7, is EAEVAQSPRYKITEKSQAVAFWCDPISGHATLYWYRQILGQGPELLVQFQDESVVDDSQLPKDRFSAERLKGVDSTLKIQPAELGDSAMYLCASSQYRGSYEQYFGPGTRLTVT.

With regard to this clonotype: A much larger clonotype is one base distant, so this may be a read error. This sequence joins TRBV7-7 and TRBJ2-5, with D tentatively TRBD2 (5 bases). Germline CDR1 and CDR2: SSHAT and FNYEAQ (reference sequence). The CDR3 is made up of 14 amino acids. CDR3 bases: TGTGCTAGCAGCTTAGGCCCAGCGGCCAAGACCCAGTACTTC. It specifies CASSLGPAAKTQYF.

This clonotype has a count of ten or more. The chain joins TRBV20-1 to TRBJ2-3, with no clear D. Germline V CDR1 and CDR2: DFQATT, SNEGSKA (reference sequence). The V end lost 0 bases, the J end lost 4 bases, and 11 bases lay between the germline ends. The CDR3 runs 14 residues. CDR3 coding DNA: TGCAGTGCTAGAGATCCTAGGGCCGCAGATACGCAGTATTTT. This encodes CSARDPRAADTQYF.

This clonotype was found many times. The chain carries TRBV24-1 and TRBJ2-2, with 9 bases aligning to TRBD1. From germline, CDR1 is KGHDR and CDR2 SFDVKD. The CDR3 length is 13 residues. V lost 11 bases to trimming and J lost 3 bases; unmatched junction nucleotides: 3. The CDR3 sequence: CAIRDRDTGELFF. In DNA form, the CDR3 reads TGTGCCATCCGGGACAGGGACACCGGGGAGCTGTTTTTT.

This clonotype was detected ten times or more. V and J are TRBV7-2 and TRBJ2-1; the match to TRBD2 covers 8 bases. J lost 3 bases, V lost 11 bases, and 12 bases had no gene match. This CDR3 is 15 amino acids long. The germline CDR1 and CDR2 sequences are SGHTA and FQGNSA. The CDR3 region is CARRGREDHYNEQFF. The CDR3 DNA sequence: TGTGCCCGACGAGGGCGGGAGGACCACTACAATGAGCAGTTCTTC.

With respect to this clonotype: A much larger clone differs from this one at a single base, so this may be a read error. CDR3 protein: CASSPPGLGYEQYF. The DNA for the CDR3 is TGCGCCAGCAGCCCCCCGGGACTCGGATACGAGCAGTACTTC. This chain connects TRBV4-1 to TRBJ2-7; perhaps TRBD2 as D (6 bases). The CDR3 has 14 amino acids. Per germline, CDR1 MGHRA and CDR2 YSYEKL. V was cut by 4 bases and J by 4 bases, with 14 bases left in between.

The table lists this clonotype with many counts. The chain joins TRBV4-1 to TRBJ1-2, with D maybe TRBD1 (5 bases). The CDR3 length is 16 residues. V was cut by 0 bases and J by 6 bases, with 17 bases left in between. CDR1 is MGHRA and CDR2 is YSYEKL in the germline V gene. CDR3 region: CASSQDPGGRLNGYTF. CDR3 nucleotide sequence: TGCGCCAGCAGCCAAGATCCCGGGGGACGGTTAAATGGCTACACCTTC.

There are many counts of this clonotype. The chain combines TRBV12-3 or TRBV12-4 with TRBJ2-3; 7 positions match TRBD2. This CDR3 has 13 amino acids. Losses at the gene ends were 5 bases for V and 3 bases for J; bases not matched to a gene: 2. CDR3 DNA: TGTGCCAGCAGTCCTAGCGGAACAGATACGCAGTATTTT. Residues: CASSPSGTDTQYF.

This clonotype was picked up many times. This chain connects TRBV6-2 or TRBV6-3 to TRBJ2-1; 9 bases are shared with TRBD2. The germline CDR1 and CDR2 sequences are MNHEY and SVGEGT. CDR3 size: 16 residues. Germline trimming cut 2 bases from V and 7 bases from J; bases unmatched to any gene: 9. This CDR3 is CASSYPHGSGRNEQFF. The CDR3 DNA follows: TGTGCCAGCAGTTACCCCCATGGTAGCGGGAGAAATGAGCAGTTCTTC.

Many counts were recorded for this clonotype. The CDR3 DNA sequence: TGTGCCAGCAGCGAAACCCTTACGTACAATGAGCAGTTCTTC. This codes for CASSETLTYNEQFF. This rearrangement joins TRBV6-1 to TRBJ2-1; D not resolved. V lost 6 bases and J lost 4, with 13 bases in between. The CDR3 loop spans 14 amino acids. Germline values: CDR1 MNHNS, CDR2 SASEGT.

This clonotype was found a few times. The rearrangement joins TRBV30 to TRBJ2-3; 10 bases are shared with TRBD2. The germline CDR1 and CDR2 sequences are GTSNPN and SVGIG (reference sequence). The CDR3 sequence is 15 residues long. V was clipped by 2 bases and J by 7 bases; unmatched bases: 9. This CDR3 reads CAWSLAGGPANTQYF. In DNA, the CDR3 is TGTGCCTGGAGTTTAGCGGGAGGCCCGGCAAATACGCAGTATTTT.

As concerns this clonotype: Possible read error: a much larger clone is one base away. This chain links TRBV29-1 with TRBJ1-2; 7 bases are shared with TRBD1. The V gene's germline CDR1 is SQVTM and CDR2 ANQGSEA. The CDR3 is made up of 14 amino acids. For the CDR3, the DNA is TGCATCGTGGCATACAGGGGCCAGAACTATGGCTACACCTTC. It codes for CIVAYRGQNYGYTF. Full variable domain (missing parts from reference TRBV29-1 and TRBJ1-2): SAVISQKPSRDICQRGTSLTIQCQVDSQVTMMFWYRQQPGQSLTLIATANQGSEATYESGFVIDKFPISRPNLTFSTLTVSNMSPEDSSIYLCIVAYRGQNYGYTFGSGTRLTVV.

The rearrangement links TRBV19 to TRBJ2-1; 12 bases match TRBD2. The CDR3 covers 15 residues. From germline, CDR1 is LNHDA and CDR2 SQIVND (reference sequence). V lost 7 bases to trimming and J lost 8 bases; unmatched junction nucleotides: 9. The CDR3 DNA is TGTGCCAGTAAGTTTGAACTAGCGGGAGGATATGAGCAGTTCTTC. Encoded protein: CASKFELAGGYEQFF. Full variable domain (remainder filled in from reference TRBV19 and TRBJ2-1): DGGITQSPKYLFRKEGQNVTLSCEQNLNHDAMYWYRQDPGQGLRLIYYSQIVNDFQKGDIAEGYSVSREKKESFPLTVTSAQKNPTAFYLCASKFELAGGYEQFFGPGTRLTVL.

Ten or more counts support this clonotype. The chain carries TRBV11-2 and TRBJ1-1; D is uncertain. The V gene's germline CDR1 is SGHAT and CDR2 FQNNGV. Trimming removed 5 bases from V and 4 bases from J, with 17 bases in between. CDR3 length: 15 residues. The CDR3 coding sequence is TGTGCCAGCAGCCAACTTTGGGGTTCGAGCACTGAAGCTTTCTTT. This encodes CASSQLWGSSTEAFF.

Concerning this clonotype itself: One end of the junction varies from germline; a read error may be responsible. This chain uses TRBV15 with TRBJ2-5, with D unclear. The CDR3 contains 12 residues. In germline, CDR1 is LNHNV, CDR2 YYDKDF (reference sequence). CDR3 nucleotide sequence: TGTGCCGCCAGCCAACAGCAAGAGACCCAGTACTTC. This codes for CAASQQQETQYF.

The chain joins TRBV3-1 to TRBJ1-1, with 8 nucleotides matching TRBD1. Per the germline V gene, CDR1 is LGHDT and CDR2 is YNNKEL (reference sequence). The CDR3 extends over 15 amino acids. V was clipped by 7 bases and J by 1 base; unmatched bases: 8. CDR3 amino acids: CASTNPGQANTEAFF. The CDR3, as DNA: TGTGCCAGCACCAATCCGGGACAGGCGAACACTGAAGCTTTCTTT.

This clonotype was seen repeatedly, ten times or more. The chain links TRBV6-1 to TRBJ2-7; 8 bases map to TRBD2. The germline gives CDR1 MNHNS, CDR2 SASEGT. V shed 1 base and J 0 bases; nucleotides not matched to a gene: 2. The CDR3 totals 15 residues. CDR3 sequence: CASSEGSGSSYEQYF. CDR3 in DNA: TGTGCCAGCAGTGAAGGGAGCGGGAGCTCCTACGAGCAGTACTTC.